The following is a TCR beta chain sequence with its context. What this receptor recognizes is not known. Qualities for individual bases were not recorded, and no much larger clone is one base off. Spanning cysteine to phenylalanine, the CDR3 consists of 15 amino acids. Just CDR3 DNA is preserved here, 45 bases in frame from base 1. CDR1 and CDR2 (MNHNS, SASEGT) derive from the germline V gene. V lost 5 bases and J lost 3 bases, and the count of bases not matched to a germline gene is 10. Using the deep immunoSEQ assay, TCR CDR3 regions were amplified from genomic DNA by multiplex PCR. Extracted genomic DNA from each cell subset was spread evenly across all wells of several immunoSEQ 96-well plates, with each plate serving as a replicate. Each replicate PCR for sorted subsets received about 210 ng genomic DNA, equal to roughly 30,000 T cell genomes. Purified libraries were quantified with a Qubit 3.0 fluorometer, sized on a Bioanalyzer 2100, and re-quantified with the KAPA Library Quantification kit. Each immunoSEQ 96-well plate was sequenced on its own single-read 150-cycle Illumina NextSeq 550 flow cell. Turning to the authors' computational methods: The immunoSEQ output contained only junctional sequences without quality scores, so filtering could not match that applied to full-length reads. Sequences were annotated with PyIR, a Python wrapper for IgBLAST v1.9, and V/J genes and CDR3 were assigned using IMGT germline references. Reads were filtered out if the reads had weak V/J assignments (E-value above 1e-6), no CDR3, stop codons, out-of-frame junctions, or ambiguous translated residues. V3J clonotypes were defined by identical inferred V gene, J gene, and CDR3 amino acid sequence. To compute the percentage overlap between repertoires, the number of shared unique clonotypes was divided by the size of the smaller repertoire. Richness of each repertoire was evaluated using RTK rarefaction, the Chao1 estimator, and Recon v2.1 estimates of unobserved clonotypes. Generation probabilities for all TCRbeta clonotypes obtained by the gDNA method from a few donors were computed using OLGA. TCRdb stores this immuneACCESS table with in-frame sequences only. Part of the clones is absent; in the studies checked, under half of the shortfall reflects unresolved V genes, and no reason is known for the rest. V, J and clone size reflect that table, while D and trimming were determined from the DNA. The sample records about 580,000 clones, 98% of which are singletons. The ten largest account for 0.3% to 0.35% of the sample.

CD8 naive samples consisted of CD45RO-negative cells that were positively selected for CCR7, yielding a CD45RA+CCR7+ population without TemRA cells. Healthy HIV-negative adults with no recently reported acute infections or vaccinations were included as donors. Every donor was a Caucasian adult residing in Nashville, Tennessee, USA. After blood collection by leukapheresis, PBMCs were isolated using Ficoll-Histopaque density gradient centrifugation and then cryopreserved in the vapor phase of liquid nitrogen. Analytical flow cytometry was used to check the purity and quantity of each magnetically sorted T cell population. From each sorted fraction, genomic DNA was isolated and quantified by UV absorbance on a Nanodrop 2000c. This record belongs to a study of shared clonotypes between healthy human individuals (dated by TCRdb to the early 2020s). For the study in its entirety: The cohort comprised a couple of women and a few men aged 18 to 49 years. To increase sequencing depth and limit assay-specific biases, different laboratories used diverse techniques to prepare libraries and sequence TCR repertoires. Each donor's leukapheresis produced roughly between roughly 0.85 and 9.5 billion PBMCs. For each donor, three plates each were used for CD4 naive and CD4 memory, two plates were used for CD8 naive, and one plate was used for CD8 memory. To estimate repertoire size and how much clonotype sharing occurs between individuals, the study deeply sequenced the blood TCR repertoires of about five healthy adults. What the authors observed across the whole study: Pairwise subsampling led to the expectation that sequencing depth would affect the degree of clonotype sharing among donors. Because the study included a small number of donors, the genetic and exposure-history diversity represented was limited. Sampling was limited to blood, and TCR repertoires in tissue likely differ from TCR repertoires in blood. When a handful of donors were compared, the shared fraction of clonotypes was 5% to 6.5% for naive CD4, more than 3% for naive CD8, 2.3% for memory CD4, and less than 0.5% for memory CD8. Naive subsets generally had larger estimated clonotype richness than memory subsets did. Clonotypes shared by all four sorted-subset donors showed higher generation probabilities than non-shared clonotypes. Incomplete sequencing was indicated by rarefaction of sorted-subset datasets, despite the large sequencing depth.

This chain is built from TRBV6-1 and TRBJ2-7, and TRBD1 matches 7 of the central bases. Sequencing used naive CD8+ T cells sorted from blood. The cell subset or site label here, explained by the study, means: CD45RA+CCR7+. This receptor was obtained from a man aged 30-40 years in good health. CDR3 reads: CASSTYRGHIYEQYF. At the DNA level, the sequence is TGTGCCAGCAGTACATACAGGGGACACATCTACGAGCAGTACTTC.